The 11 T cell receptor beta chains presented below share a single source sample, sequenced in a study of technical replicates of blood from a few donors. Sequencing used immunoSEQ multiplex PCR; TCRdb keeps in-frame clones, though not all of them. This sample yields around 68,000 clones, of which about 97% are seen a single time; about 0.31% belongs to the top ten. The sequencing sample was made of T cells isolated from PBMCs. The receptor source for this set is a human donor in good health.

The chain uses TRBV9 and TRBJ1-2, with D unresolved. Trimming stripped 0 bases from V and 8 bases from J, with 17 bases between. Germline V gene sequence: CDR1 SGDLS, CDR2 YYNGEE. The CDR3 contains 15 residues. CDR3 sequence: CASSVGILGLEGYTF. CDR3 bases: TGTGCCAGCAGCGTAGGGATCCTAGGACTAGAAGGCTACACCTTC.

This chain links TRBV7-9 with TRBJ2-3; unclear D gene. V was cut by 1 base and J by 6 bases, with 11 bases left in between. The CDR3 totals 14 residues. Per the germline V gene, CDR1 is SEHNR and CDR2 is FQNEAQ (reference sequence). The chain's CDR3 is CASSLVRELDTQYF. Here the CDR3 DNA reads TGTGCCAGCAGCTTAGTTAGAGAACTGGATACGCAGTATTTT.

This CDR3 is CASSQELSPGETQYF. The CDR3 DNA sequence: TGCGCCAGCAGCCAAGAACTGTCCCCAGGGGAGACCCAGTACTTC. V gene TRBV4-3 combines with J gene TRBJ2-5; D is possibly TRBD1 (5 bases). The CDR3 spans 15 residues. Germline CDR1 is LGHNA and CDR2 is YSLEER. The germline V and J ends were trimmed by 0 bases and 5 bases, with 13 bases remaining between them.

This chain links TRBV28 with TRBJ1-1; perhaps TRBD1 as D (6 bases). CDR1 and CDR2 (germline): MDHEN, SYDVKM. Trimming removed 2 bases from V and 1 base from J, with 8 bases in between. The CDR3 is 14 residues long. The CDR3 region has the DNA TGTGCCAGCAGTTTAAGGGGGGGGAACACTGAAGCTTTCTTT. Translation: CASSLRGGNTEAFF.

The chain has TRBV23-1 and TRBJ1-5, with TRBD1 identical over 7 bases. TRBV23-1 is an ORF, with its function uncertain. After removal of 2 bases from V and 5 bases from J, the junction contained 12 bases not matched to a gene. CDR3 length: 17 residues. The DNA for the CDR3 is TGCGCCAGCAGTCAACGATATCTCACAGGGGCCGATCAGCCCCAGCATTTT. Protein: CASSQRYLTGADQPQHF.

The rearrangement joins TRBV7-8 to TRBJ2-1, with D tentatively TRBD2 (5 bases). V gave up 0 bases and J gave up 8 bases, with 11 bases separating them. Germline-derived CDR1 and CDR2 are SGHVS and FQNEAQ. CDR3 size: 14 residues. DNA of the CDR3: TGTGCCAGCAGCTTAGCGGGAGTGTTGGATGAGCAGTTCTTC. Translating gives CASSLAGVLDEQFF.

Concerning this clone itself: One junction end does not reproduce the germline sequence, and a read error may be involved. CDR3 sequence (DNA): TGTGCCAGCAGTACAGAAGGGACAGAAGGTTTCTTT. This translates into CASSTEGTEGFF. J is TRBJ1-1 and V is TRBV6-5, with 7 positions matching TRBD1. The germline CDR1 and CDR2 sequences are MNHEY and SVGAGI. This CDR3 has 12 amino acids.

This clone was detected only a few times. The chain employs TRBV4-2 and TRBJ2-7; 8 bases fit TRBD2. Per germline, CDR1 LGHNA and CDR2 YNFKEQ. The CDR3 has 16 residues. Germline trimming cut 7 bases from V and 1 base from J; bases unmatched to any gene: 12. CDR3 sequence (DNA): TGTGCCAGCACCGCCAACGGGCCTAGCGGGTCCTACGAGCAGTACTTC. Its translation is CASTANGPSGSYEQYF.

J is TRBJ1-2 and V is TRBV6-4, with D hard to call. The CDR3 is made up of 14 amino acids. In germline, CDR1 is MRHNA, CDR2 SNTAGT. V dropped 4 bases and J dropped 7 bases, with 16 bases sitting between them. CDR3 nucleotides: TGTGCCAGCAGTGGTTCCCGTTCAACTATTGGCTACACCTTC. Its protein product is CASSGSRSTIGYTF.

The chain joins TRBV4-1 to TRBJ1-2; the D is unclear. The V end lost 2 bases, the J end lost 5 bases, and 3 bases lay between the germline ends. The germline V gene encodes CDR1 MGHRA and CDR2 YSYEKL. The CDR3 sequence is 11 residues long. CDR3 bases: TGCGCCAGCAGCCAATCATATGGCTACACCTTC. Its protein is CASSQSYGYTF.

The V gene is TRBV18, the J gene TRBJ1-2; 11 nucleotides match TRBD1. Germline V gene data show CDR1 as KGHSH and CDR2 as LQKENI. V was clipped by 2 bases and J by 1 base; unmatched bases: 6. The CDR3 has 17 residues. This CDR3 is CASSPTGQGVINYGYTF. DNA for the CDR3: TGTGCCAGCTCACCAACGGGACAGGGGGTGATTAACTATGGCTACACCTTC.